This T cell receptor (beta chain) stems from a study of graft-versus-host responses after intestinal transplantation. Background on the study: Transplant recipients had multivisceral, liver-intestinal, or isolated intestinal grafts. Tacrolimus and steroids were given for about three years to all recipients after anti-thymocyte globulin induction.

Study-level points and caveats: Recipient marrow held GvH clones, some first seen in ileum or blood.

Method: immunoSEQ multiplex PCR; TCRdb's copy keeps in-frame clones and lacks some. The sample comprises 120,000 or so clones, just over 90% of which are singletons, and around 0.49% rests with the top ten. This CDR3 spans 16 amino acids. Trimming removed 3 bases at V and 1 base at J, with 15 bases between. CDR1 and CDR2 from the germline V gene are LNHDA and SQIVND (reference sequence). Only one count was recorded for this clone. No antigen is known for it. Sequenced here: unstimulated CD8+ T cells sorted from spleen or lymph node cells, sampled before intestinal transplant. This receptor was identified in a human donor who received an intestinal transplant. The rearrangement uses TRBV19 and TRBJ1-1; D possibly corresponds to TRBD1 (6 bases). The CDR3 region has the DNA TGTGCCAGTAGTATCAGACGAACAGGGCGGAACACTGAAGCTTTCTTT. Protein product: CASSIRRTGRNTEAFF.